Listed below are T cell receptor beta chains from one sample, sequenced in a study of blood T cell repertoires in COVID-19. Some clones are missing from TCRdb's copy, which holds only in-frame ones; the method was immunoSEQ multiplex PCR. The sample records 200,000 to 300,000 clones, about 88% being singletons. The material sequenced was peripheral blood. Source of these receptors: a man in his thirties or forties with active or convalescent COVID-19. Each CDR3 is given with its conserved first and last residue. Fields, in order: clone size, J gene, V gene, D gene, CDR3 DNA, CDR3 protein. A D gene is named only where the DNA matches it firmly. Clone size is given for some rows only: seen once, a few or many times, or a class if the clone is expanded.

few TRBJ1-6 TRBV9 NA TGTGCCAGCAGCCCAGGGGCGGGGGGACCCCTCCACTTT CASSPGAGGPLHF
NA TRBJ1-6 TRBV2 NA TGTGCCAGCCAGTATTCCAGGGTATCTTCACCCCTCCACTTT CASQYSRVSSPLHF
NA TRBJ1-5 TRBV19 TRBD1 TGTGCCAGTAGTAAACCGGGACAGGGCTATCAGCCCCAGCATTTT CASSKPGQGYQPQHF
few TRBJ2-5 TRBV5-1 TRBD1 TGCGCCAGCAGCGAGGGGACAGGGGTGGAGACCCAGTACTTC CASSEGTGVETQYF
NA TRBJ2-1 TRBV5-1 NA TGCGCCAGCAGCAGCAATAACCAGGGGAATGAGCAGTTCTTC CASSSNNQGNEQFF
NA TRBJ2-7 TRBV11-2 TRBD1 TGTGCCAGCAGCTTAACCGGGACAGGGGGGAACGAGCAGTACTTC CASSLTGTGGNEQYF
NA TRBJ1-4 TRBV5-1 TRBD1 TGCGCCAGCAGAAGGCAGGGACAGGAAAAACTGTTTTTT CASRRQGQEKLFF
NA TRBJ1-2 TRBV4-1 NA TGCGCCAGCAGCCAAGAACGAGGGGGTCGTGGCTACACCTTC CASSQERGGRGYTF
NA TRBJ1-2 TRBV3-1/TRBV3-2 TRBD1 TGTGCCAGCAGCCAAGAGACAGGGAAGCGTGGCTACACCTTC CASSQETGKRGYTF
NA TRBJ2-5 TRBV30 NA TGTGCCTGGAGTGTACAGGTCCCCCCGACCCAGTACTTC CAWSVQVPPTQYF
NA TRBJ2-7 TRBV29-1 TRBD1 TGCAGCGTTGCCCGGGACAGGGGGATCTACGAGCAGTACTTC CSVARDRGIYEQYF
NA TRBJ2-5 TRBV5-1 NA TGCGCCAGCAGCTTCGAGGGGGGGCCCGGCGAGACCCAGTACTTC CASSFEGGPGETQYF
NA TRBJ1-5 TRBV4-1 TRBD1 TGCGCCAGCAGCTTGACAGGGTCTGGCCAGCCCCAGCATTTT CASSLTGSGQPQHF
NA TRBJ1-1 TRBV5-5 TRBD1 TGTGCCAGCAGCCGGACAGGGAGGACTGAAGCTTTCTTT CASSRTGRTEAFF
NA TRBJ1-2 TRBV20-1 NA TGCAGTGCTAGTCCAGGAGGCTACACCTTC CSASPGGYTF
NA TRBJ2-1 TRBV25-1 TRBD2 TGTGCCAGCAGTGAACGACTAGCGGGCTACAATGAGCAGTTCTTC CASSERLAGYNEQFF
NA TRBJ1-1 TRBV12-3/TRBV12-4 NA TGTGCCAGCAGACTGCGCTACAGGGCGTCAGCTTTCTTT CASRLRYRASAFF
NA TRBJ1-5 TRBV7-2 NA TGTGCCAGCAGCCTCGATGGGGGGTCGAGCAATCAGCCCCAGCATTTT CASSLDGGSSNQPQHF